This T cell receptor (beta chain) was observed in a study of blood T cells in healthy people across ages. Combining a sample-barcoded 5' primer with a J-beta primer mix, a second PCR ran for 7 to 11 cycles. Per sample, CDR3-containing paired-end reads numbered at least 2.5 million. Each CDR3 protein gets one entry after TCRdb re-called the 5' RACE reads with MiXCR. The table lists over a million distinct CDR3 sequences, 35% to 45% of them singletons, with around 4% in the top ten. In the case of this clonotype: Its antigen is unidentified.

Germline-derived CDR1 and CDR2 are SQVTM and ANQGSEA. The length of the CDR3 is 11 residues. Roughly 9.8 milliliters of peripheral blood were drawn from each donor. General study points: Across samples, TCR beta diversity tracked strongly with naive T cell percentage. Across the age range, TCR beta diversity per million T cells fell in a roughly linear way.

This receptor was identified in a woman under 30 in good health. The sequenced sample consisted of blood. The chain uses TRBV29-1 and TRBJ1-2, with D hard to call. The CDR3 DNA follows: TGCAACGCCGGACCACAGAGCGGCTACACCTTC. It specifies CNAGPQSGYTF.